These T cell receptor beta chains were read from a single sample in a study of blood T cell repertoires in COVID-19. The assay was immunoSEQ multiplex PCR, and TCRdb's table has in-frame clones only and misses some. Of 240,000 or so clones in the sample, 86% were seen once. The sequenced sample consisted of PBMCs or T cells enriched from blood (not recorded which). The receptors were gathered from a woman aged 50 to 60 who had recovered from COVID-19. Each CDR3 is given with its conserved first and last residue. Size values are once, few and many counts, or a class for expanded clones, and some rows have none.

CDR3 | J | V | size
CASSQVTGSPVETQYF | TRBJ2-5 | TRBV4-3 | NA
CASSQAGTSPSNEQFF | TRBJ2-1 | TRBV4-2 | NA
CASSTLEAGGYEQYF | TRBJ2-7 | TRBV27 | few
CASRFFGENTEAFF | TRBJ1-1 | TRBV11-2 | NA
CATSDLRRGNEQFF | TRBJ2-1 | TRBV24-1 | NA
CASSSSPGLAGMRTQYF | TRBJ2-3 | TRBV7-3 | NA
CASSYGGGGTGELFF | TRBJ2-2 | TRBV6-5 | NA
CATSRDTLKGQSNQPQHF | TRBJ1-5 | TRBV15 | NA
CASSQPASSPLHF | TRBJ1-6 | TRBV23-1 | once
CASSPGGGLGKNIQYF | TRBJ2-4 | TRBV7-8 | NA
CASSHGGVWYNSPLHF | TRBJ1-6 | TRBV25-1 | NA
CASSQSASGGADTQYF | TRBJ2-3 | TRBV18 | NA
CASSQGWGSGRTYEQYF | TRBJ2-7 | TRBV4-3 | NA
CATSKLGAGVNNEQFF | TRBJ2-1 | TRBV24-1 | once
CSVVGTGGYEQYF | TRBJ2-7 | TRBV29-1 | NA
CASSPSGTGGANTIYF | TRBJ1-3 | TRBV7-2 | NA